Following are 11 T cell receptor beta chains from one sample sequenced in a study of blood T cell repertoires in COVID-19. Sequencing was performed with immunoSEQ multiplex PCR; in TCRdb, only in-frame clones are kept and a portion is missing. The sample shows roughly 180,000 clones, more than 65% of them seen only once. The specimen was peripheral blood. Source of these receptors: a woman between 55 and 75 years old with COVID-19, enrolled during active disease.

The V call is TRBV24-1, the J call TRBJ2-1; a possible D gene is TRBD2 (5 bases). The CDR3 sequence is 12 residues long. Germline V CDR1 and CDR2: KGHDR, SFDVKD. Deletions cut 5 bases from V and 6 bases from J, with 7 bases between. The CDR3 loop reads CATSVDFNEQFF. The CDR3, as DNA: TGTGCCACCAGTGTGGACTTCAATGAGCAGTTCTTC.

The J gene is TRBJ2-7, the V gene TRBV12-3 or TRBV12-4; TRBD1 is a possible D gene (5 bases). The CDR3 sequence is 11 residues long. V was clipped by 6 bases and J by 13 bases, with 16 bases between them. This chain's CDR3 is CASSKAGSLYV. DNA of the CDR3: TGTGCCAGCAGCAAAGCAGGGTCCCTTTACGTC.

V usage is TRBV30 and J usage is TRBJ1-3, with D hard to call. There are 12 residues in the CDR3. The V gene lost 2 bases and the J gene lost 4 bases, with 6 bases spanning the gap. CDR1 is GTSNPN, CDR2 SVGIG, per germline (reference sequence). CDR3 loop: CAWSPGGNTIYF. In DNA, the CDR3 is TGTGCCTGGAGTCCGGGGGGAAACACCATATATTTT.

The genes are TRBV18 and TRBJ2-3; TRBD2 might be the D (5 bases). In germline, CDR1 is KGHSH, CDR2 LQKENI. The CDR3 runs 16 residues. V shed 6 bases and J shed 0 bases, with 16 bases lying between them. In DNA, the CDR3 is TGTGCCAGCTCCCCCCTGGGCGGGCCTAGCACAGATACGCAGTATTTT. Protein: CASSPLGGPSTDTQYF.

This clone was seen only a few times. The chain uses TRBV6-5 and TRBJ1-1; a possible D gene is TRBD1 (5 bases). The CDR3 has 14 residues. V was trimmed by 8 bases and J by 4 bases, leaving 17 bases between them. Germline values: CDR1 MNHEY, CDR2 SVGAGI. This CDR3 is CASGSSWGGTEAFF. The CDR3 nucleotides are TGTGCCAGCGGGTCTTCTTGGGGCGGCACTGAAGCTTTCTTT.

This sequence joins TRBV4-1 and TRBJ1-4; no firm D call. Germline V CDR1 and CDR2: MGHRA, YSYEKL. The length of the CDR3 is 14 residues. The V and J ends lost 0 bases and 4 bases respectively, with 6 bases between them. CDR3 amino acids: CASSQEGRNEKLFF. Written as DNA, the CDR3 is TGCGCCAGCAGCCAAGAGGGCCGTAATGAAAAACTGTTTTTT.

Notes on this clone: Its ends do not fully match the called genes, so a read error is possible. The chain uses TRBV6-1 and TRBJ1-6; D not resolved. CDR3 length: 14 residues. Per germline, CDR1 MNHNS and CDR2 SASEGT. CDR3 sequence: CASRDLVGVSPLHF. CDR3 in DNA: TGTGCCAGCCGTGATCTAGTAGGTGTTTCACCCCTCCACTTT.

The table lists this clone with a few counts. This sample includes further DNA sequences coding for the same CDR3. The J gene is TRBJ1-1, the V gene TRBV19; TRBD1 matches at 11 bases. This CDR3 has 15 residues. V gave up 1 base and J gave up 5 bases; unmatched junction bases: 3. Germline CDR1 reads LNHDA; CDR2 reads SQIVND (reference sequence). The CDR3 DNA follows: TGTGCCAGTAGTATAGGGACAGGGGGCTCGACTGAAGCTTTCTTT. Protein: CASSIGTGGSTEAFF.

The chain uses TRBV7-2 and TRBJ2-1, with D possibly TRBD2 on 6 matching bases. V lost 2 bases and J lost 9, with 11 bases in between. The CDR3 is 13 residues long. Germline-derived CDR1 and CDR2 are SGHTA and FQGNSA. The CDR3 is CASSLSTGGEQFF. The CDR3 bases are TGTGCCAGCAGCTTATCAACCGGGGGTGAGCAGTTCTTC.

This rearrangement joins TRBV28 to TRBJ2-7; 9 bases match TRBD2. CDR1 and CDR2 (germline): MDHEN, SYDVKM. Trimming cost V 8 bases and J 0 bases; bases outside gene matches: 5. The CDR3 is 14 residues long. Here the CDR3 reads CASSSSGTSYEQYV. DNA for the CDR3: TGTGCCAGCTCTTCTAGCGGGACCTCCTACGAGCAGTACGTC.

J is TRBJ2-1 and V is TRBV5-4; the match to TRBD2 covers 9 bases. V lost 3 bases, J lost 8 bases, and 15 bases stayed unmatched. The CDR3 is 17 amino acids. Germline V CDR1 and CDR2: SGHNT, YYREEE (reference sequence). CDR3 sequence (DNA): TGTGCCAGCAGCTCACCCTCGACTAGCGGAGAGGGGCATGAGCAGTTCTTC. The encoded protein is CASSSPSTSGEGHEQFF.